The 27 T cell receptor beta chains given below trace back to one sample, sequenced in a study of blood T cell repertoires in COVID-19. Repertoires were generated with immunoSEQ multiplex PCR, while TCRdb's copy carries only in-frame clones and drops some. Here the sample spans around 170,000 clones, less than 85% being singletons. Input material: peripheral blood. All receptors come from a woman at least 80 years old with acute or convalescent COVID-19.

The rearrangement uses TRBV6-1 and TRBJ2-2, with 9 bases fitting TRBD1. This CDR3 contains 18 residues. Germline V CDR1 and CDR2: MNHNS, SASEGT. With 2 bases clipped from V and 3 bases from J, the junction kept 10 bases outside the gene matches. The CDR3 region has the DNA TGTGCCAGCAGTGAATCTGGGATCGGGACAGGGTACACCGGGGAGCTGTTTTTT. Amino acid sequence: CASSESGIGTGYTGELFF.

This clone was seen only once. V usage is TRBV27 and J usage is TRBJ2-3, with D maybe TRBD1 (5 bases). CDR3 length: 17 residues. The germline V gene encodes CDR1 MNHEY and CDR2 SMNVEV (reference sequence). V was cut by 3 bases and J by 0 bases, with 16 bases left in between. The CDR3 region has the DNA TGTGCCAGCAGTTTGGGAACAGGTCCGCCTAGCACAGATACGCAGTATTTT. Encoded protein: CASSLGTGPPSTDTQYF.

The genes are TRBV7-2 and TRBJ2-5; TRBD2 aligns across 14 bases. V lost 0 bases and J lost 4; bases outside the gene matches: 4. This CDR3 spans 17 amino acids. CDR1 is SGHTA, CDR2 FQGNSA, per germline. In DNA, the CDR3 is TGTGCCAGCAGCTTAGCGGTAGGGACTAGCGGGAGAGAGACCCAGTACTTC. It encodes CASSLAVGTSGRETQYF.

V gene TRBV28 combines with J gene TRBJ1-2; D may be TRBD1 (5 bases). V lost 2 bases and J lost 8, with 6 bases in between. The V gene's germline CDR1 is MDHEN and CDR2 SYDVKM. The CDR3 consists of 11 residues. The CDR3 DNA reads as TGTGCCAGCAGTTTAGGACAAGGCTACACCTTC. Translating gives CASSLGQGYTF.

The chain employs TRBV18 and TRBJ2-1; 12 positions agree with TRBD2. This CDR3 contains 16 residues. Germline CDR1 reads KGHSH; CDR2 reads LQKENI. J was trimmed by 6 bases and V by 4 bases; bases with no gene match: 7. The CDR3 loop reads CASSRDLAGGGNEQFF. The CDR3 DNA reads as TGTGCCAGCTCACGCGACCTAGCGGGAGGGGGCAATGAGCAGTTCTTC. Filled out from reference TRBV18 and TRBJ2-1, the complete variable domain reads NAGVMQNPRHLVRRRGQEARLRCSPMKGHSHVYWYRQLPEEGLKFMVYLQKENIIDESGMPKERFSAEFPKEGPSILRIQQVVRGDSAAYFCASSRDLAGGGNEQFFGPGTRLTVL.

The count of this clone is one. The chain uses TRBV5-1 and TRBJ1-1; D unclear. Trimming took off 0 bases at V and 4 bases at J, with 19 bases between the two ends. The CDR3 length is 17 residues. The germline V gene encodes CDR1 SGHRS and CDR2 YFSETQ. This chain's CDR3 is CASSLAGPIPHGTEAFF. Written as DNA, the CDR3 is TGCGCCAGCAGCTTGGCAGGCCCAATACCCCACGGCACTGAAGCTTTCTTT.

The genes are TRBV7-9 and TRBJ2-2, with 11 nucleotides matching TRBD1. Germline V gene sequence: CDR1 SEHNR, CDR2 FQNEAQ (reference sequence). V lost 4 bases, J lost 4 bases, and 5 bases stayed unmatched. This CDR3 has 16 amino acids. CDR3 amino acids: CASSSRDRGSTGELFF. The CDR3 coding sequence is TGTGCCAGCAGCTCGAGGGACAGGGGGAGCACCGGGGAGCTGTTTTTT.

The rearrangement joins TRBV5-1 to TRBJ1-1, with D hard to call. The CDR3 has 13 residues. Germline lookup yields CDR1 SGHRS and CDR2 YFSETQ. Between the trimmed V and J ends, which lost 3 bases and 2 bases, there was a span of 8 bases. The CDR3 nucleotides read TGCGCCAGCAGCTCGCAGGAAAACACTGAAGCTTTCTTT. Amino acid sequence: CASSSQENTEAFF.

V and J are TRBV7-9 and TRBJ2-7; tentatively, D is TRBD2 (5 bases). From germline, CDR1 is SEHNR and CDR2 FQNEAQ (reference sequence). V was clipped by 7 bases and J by 6 bases, with 16 bases between them. The CDR3 has 13 amino acids. Here the CDR3 DNA reads TGTGCCAGCACCCTCTCGGGGATTGGCGAGCAGTACTTC. Encoded protein: CASTLSGIGEQYF. The full variable domain, rest sourced from reference TRBV7-9 and TRBJ2-7, is DTGVSQNPRHKITKRGQNVTFRCDPISEHNRLYWYRQTLGQGPEFLTYFQNEAQLEKSRLLSDRFSAERPKGSFSTLEIQRTEQGDSAMYLCASTLSGIGEQYFGPGTRLTVT.

This chain connects TRBV11-2 to TRBJ2-1, with unresolved D. CDR1 and CDR2 from the germline V gene are SGHAT and FQNNGV. CDR3 length equals 13 residues. V was clipped by 5 bases and J by 6 bases, with 11 bases between them. The DNA of the CDR3 is TGTGCCAGCAGCCGAAACCAGCGCAATGAGCAGTTCTTC. It codes for CASSRNQRNEQFF.

About this clone itself: It is unclear where the CDR3 begins or ends on the DNA, so no DNA is shown, and the CDR3 is as TCRdb lists it. The rearrangement links TRBV14 to TRBJ2-7; the DNA was not used to check the table's D call, TRBD2. Germline V CDR1 and CDR2: SGHDN, FVKESK. The CDR3 spans 14 amino acids, including both terminal residues. The CDR3 reads CASSQVGGGTPFVF.

The J gene is TRBJ2-5, the V gene TRBV11-3, with D maybe TRBD2 (5 bases). The CDR3 covers 15 residues. V lost 2 bases and J lost 1, with 11 bases in between. The germline CDR1 and CDR2 sequences are SGHNT and YENEEA. The CDR3 is CASSLYGGTQETQYF. The CDR3 DNA is TGTGCCAGCAGCTTATATGGAGGAACCCAAGAGACCCAGTACTTC.

A single count supports this clone. The rearrangement links TRBV18 to TRBJ2-1; 7 positions agree with TRBD1. The J segment lost 4 bases and the V segment lost 4 bases, leaving 1 base of the junction unmatched. This CDR3 has 13 residues. Germline CDR1 reads KGHSH; CDR2 reads LQKENI. The CDR3 DNA reads TGTGCCAGCTCACTGGGACAGTACAATGAGCAGTTCTTC. It yields the protein CASSLGQYNEQFF. The full variable domain, its missing parts supplied by reference TRBV18 and TRBJ2-1, is NAGVMQNPRHLVRRRGQEARLRCSPMKGHSHVYWYRQLPEEGLKFMVYLQKENIIDESGMPKERFSAEFPKEGPSILRIQQVVRGDSAAYFCASSLGQYNEQFFGPGTRLTVL.

This chain connects TRBV5-4 to TRBJ2-1; 8 bases agree with TRBD2. The CDR3 is 17 amino acids. The ends lost 0 bases at V and 0 bases at J; junction bases unmatched: 5. The V gene's germline CDR1 is SGHNT and CDR2 YYREEE (reference sequence). The CDR3 coding sequence is TGTGCCAGCAGCTTGGAAGGCGGGAGGCCCTCCTACAATGAGCAGTTCTTC. Amino acids: CASSLEGGRPSYNEQFF.

The chain is built from TRBV9 and TRBJ2-1, with D unclear. Trimming stripped 4 bases from V and 6 bases from J, with 14 bases between. The CDR3 is made up of 14 amino acids. From germline, CDR1 is SGDLS and CDR2 YYNGEE. This CDR3 is CASSSSTLSNEQFF. CDR3 sequence (DNA): TGTGCCAGCAGCTCCTCCACATTAAGCAATGAGCAGTTCTTC.

The chain joins TRBV6-8 to TRBJ2-7; the D is unclear. This CDR3 is 15 amino acids long. Germline CDR1 reads MNHGY; CDR2 reads SAAAGT. Between the trimmed V and J ends, which lost 6 bases and 2 bases, there was a span of 17 bases. This CDR3 reads CASSLRSYPTYEQYF. Written as DNA, the CDR3 is TGTGCCAGCAGCCTCAGGTCATATCCCACCTACGAGCAGTACTTC.

V and J are TRBV28 and TRBJ1-6; D gene unclear. Germline V gives CDR1 MDHEN, CDR2 SYDVKM. The CDR3 runs 12 residues. V lost 6 bases, J lost 14 bases, and 14 bases lay in between. The CDR3 sequence: CASSPSNWSLHF. The CDR3 DNA reads TGTGCCAGCAGCCCTAGTAACTGGTCCCTCCACTTT.

This clone was detected many times. The chain employs TRBV6-2 or TRBV6-3 and TRBJ2-2, with 8 bases that match TRBD2. CDR1 is MNHEY and CDR2 is SVGEGT in the germline V gene. The CDR3 totals 17 residues. Trimming removed 2 bases from V and 5 bases from J; junction bases left unmatched: 10. CDR3 in amino acids: CASSYRTSPRLTGELFF. For the CDR3, the DNA is TGTGCCAGCAGTTACCGGACTAGCCCCCGCTTAACCGGGGAGCTGTTTTTT.

The chain recombines TRBV18 with TRBJ2-5; D is perhaps TRBD1 (5 bases). Germline CDR1 and CDR2: KGHSH and LQKENI. The CDR3 extends over 14 amino acids. The V end was cut by 2 bases, the J end by 3 bases, with 10 bases between. This CDR3 is CASSPVGVEETQYF. DNA of the CDR3: TGTGCCAGCTCACCAGTAGGGGTCGAAGAGACCCAGTACTTC.

This chain connects TRBV5-1 to TRBJ2-3; 7 bases match TRBD1. V shed 5 bases, J shed 6 bases, and the junction held 12 bases outside the gene matches. CDR3 length: 15 residues. Germline CDR1 reads SGHRS; CDR2 reads YFSETQ. The DNA for the CDR3 is TGCGCCAGCAGGATCGAGTTAGACAGGGCGGATACGCAGTATTTT. Amino acid sequence: CASRIELDRADTQYF.

This clone was detected only a few times. The rearrangement joins TRBV28 to TRBJ1-4; 8 bases fit TRBD1. This CDR3 is 14 amino acids long. Germline lookup yields CDR1 MDHEN and CDR2 SYDVKM. The V gene end was trimmed by 5 bases and the J gene end by 7 bases; junction bases not matched to a gene: 6. The CDR3 DNA follows: TGTGCCAGCAGTCAGCCTACAGGGGGTGAAAAACTGTTTTTT. It encodes CASSQPTGGEKLFF.

This chain uses TRBV29-1 with TRBJ1-1; D unclear. From germline, CDR1 is SQVTM and CDR2 ANQGSEA. The CDR3 is 14 amino acids. The V end lost 7 bases, the J end lost 1 base, and 16 bases lay between the germline ends. Here the CDR3 DNA reads TGCAGCGCCTGGGTAGGAGGTTCGAACACTGAAGCTTTCTTT. Protein: CSAWVGGSNTEAFF.

The CDR3 reads CASSFNGVGTDTQYF. CDR3 in DNA: TGTGCCAGTAGTTTTAACGGGGTCGGCACAGATACGCAGTATTTT. This rearrangement joins TRBV19 to TRBJ2-3; D is possibly TRBD2 (5 bases). This CDR3 has 15 residues. Per the germline V gene, CDR1 is LNHDA and CDR2 is SQIVND (reference sequence). V was clipped by 5 bases and J by 1 base, with 13 bases between them.

The chain joins TRBV5-4 to TRBJ1-3; no clear D gene. V was clipped by 0 bases and J by 8 bases, with 12 bases between them. In germline, CDR1 is SGHNT, CDR2 YYREEE (reference sequence). The CDR3 sequence is 14 residues long. DNA of the CDR3: TGTGCCAGCAGCTTGGACAGCGGGCGGGACACCATATATTTT. It is translated as CASSLDSGRDTIYF.

This chain uses TRBV7-9 with TRBJ2-6; the match to TRBD1 covers 7 bases. The trim removed 1 base at V and 4 bases at J, leaving 1 base unmatched. CDR3 length equals 15 residues. Germline CDR1 SEHNR, CDR2 FQNEAQ (reference sequence). This CDR3 reads CASSLEGAGANVLTF. DNA of the CDR3: TGTGCCAGCAGCTTAGAGGGGGCCGGGGCCAACGTCCTGACTTTC.

This sequence joins TRBV29-1 and TRBJ2-3; TRBD1 agrees at 8 bases. The CDR3 consists of 12 residues. The V and J ends lost 7 bases and 4 bases, in that order; junction bases with no gene match: 4. The germline gives CDR1 SQVTM, CDR2 ANQGSEA. The CDR3 is CSGTGPSDTQYF. The DNA for the CDR3 is TGCAGCGGGACAGGGCCTTCAGATACGCAGTATTTT.

The rearrangement uses TRBV11-3 and TRBJ2-4, with 10 bases lining up with TRBD1. Germline assignment: CDR1 SGHNT and CDR2 YENEEA. The V and J ends lost 5 bases and 1 base, in that order; junction bases with no gene match: 17. The CDR3 is made up of 20 amino acids. CDR3 bases: TGTGCCAGCAGCCGTCAGATAGGGACAGGGGCTCGATCGGCCAAAAACATTCAGTACTTC. It specifies CASSRQIGTGARSAKNIQYF.